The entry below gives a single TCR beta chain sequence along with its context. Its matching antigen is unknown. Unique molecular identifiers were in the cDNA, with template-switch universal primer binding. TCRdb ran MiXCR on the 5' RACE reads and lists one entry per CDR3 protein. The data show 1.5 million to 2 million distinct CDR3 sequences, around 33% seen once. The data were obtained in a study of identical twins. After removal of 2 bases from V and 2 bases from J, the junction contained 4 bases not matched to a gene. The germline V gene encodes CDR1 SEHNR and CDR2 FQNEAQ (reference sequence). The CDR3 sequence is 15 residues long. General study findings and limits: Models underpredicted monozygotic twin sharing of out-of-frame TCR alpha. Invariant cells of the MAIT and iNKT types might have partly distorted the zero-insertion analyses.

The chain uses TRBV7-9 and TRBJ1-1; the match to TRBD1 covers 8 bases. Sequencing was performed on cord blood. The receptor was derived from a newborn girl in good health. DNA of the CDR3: TGTGCCAGCAGCTTATTCGGACAGGGCAACACTGAAGCTTTCTTT. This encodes CASSLFGQGNTEAFF.